These 16 T cell receptor beta chains share one sample of origin, sequenced in a study of cytomegalovirus exposure and HLA in healthy donors. Repertoires were generated with immunoSEQ multiplex PCR, while TCRdb's copy carries only in-frame clones and drops some. The sample carries 200,000 to 300,000 clones, around 86% recorded once. Material: PBMCs. Source of these receptors: a woman under 40 in good health and CMV-seropositive.

This clone has a single count. This chain joins TRBV5-4 and TRBJ1-4; D remains ambiguous. The ends were cut back, 4 bases at V and 6 bases at J, with 10 bases in the middle. The germline V gene encodes CDR1 SGHNT and CDR2 YYREEE (reference sequence). The CDR3 is 13 residues long. The CDR3 bases are TGTGCCAGCAGCGCAAGGACTGATGAAAAACTGTTTTTT. This gives the protein CASSARTDEKLFF.

This clone has a single count. This chain links TRBV7-9 with TRBJ1-5; TRBD1 might be the D (5 bases). The CDR3 extends over 16 amino acids. In germline, CDR1 is SEHNR, CDR2 FQNEAQ (reference sequence). V was pared by 3 bases and J by 5 bases, with 17 bases between. The CDR3 nucleotides are TGTGCCAGCAGCTTGGGACTCGGAAGGGGCGATCAGCCCCAGCATTTT. It codes for CASSLGLGRGDQPQHF.

This clone showed up just a few times. V usage is TRBV2 and J usage is TRBJ1-1; no clear D gene. CDR1 SNHLY and CDR2 FYNNEI come from the germline V gene. The V end lost 6 bases, the J end lost 7 bases, and 6 bases lay between the germline ends. This CDR3 has 10 amino acids. In DNA form, the CDR3 reads TGTGCCAGCAGAGGACTTGAAGCTTTCTTT. Translating it yields CASRGLEAFF.

The genes are TRBV30 and TRBJ2-1; 10 bases line up with TRBD2. The CDR3 is 13 amino acids. The V segment lost 4 bases and the J segment 7 bases; nucleotides outside the gene matches: 4. Germline V gene sequence: CDR1 GTSNPN, CDR2 SVGIG (reference sequence). This CDR3 is CAWKREGLNEQFF. DNA for the CDR3: TGTGCCTGGAAGCGGGAGGGATTAAATGAGCAGTTCTTC.

CDR3 bases: TGTGCCAGCAAATCTGGGACAGGGTATGAAAAACTGTTTTTT. Residues: CASKSGTGYEKLFF. The rearrangement uses TRBV6-5 and TRBJ1-4, with 9 nucleotides matching TRBD1. The trim removed 7 bases at V and 6 bases at J, leaving 6 bases unmatched. The CDR3 extends over 14 amino acids. From germline, CDR1 is MNHEY and CDR2 SVGAGI.

V usage is TRBV7-2 and J usage is TRBJ1-2; D possibly corresponds to TRBD1 (5 bases). The CDR3 covers 16 residues. The ends were cut back, 11 bases at V and 2 bases at J, with 24 bases in the middle. Germline V gene sequence: CDR1 SGHTA, CDR2 FQGNSA. The CDR3 loop reads CAVTRTRAGINYGYTF. CDR3 nucleotide sequence: TGTGCCGTAACCCGGACCAGGGCGGGGATCAACTATGGCTACACCTTC. Full variable domain (missing parts from reference TRBV7-2 and TRBJ1-2): GAGVSQSPSNKVTEKGKDVELRCDPISGHTALYWYRQSLGQGLEFLIYFQGNSAPDKSGLPSDRFSAERTGGSVSTLTIQRTQQEDSAVYLCAVTRTRAGINYGYTFGSGTRLTVV.

The chain couples TRBV6-5 to TRBJ1-2, with TRBD1 matching 7 bases. The CDR3 is made up of 15 amino acids. The V and J ends lost 2 bases and 8 bases, in that order; junction bases with no gene match: 11. The germline gives CDR1 MNHEY, CDR2 SVGAGI. The CDR3 loop is CASSYVIGTAQGYTF. The CDR3 DNA reads TGTGCCAGCAGTTACGTCATAGGGACAGCGCAAGGCTACACCTTC.

This clone was recorded once. V and J are TRBV7-9 and TRBJ1-2, with D maybe TRBD1 (5 bases). V was cut by 3 bases and J by 5 bases, with 7 bases left in between. The CDR3 spans 12 residues. The germline CDR1 and CDR2 sequences are SEHNR and FQNEAQ (reference sequence). CDR3 nucleotide sequence: TGTGCCAGCAGCTTGGGGACTTATGGCTACACCTTC. Translated, it gives CASSLGTYGYTF.

V gene TRBV6-1 combines with J gene TRBJ2-1, with 8 bases aligning to TRBD2. There are 15 residues in the CDR3. Trimming removed 2 bases from V and 3 bases from J; junction bases left unmatched: 3. Germline V lookup: CDR1 MNHNS, CDR2 SASEGT. The CDR3 spells CASSEIGGVYNEQFF. The CDR3 DNA reads TGTGCCAGCAGTGAAATCGGGGGGGTCTACAATGAGCAGTTCTTC.

This chain joins TRBV11-3 and TRBJ2-7, with 11 bases identical to TRBD2. V trimming: 5 bases; J trimming: 4 bases; junction bases outside the gene matches: 19. The germline V gene encodes CDR1 SGHNT and CDR2 YENEEA. The CDR3 is made up of 19 amino acids. CDR3 loop: CASSQHIGTGTSGAYEQYF. The CDR3 region has the DNA TGTGCCAGCAGCCAACATATTGGGACAGGGACTAGCGGAGCTTACGAGCAGTACTTC.

The chain couples TRBV28 to TRBJ1-1; D is uncertain. The V gene's germline CDR1 is MDHEN and CDR2 SYDVKM. Trimming left V 2 bases short and J 7 bases short, with 11 bases between. The CDR3 is made up of 13 amino acids. The CDR3 DNA follows: TGTGCCAGCAGTTTAAGTTTGGGAGATGAAGCTTTCTTT. Translating it yields CASSLSLGDEAFF.

This clone turned up a few times. The rearrangement links TRBV10-1 to TRBJ2-7, with 16 bases lining up with TRBD2. The V gene end was trimmed by 6 bases and the J gene end by 6 bases; junction bases not matched to a gene: 5. The CDR3 runs 15 residues. CDR1 is WNHNN and CDR2 is SYGVQD in the germline V gene (reference sequence). The chain's CDR3 is CASSGTSGRGSEQYF. The CDR3 coding sequence is TGCGCCAGCAGCGGGACTAGCGGGAGGGGTAGCGAGCAGTACTTC.

The chain joins TRBV21-1 to TRBJ2-7; the table assigns TRBD1, which was not confirmed against the DNA. TRBV21-1 is a pseudogene segment. The CDR3 is 16 amino acids. This chain's CDR3 is CASSRAPGTGVIEQYF. CDR3 coding DNA: TGTGCCAGCAGCAGGGCCCCGGGGACAGGGGTTATAGAGCAGTACTTC.

This clone has only one observation. Within the sample, other DNA sequences also encode this same CDR3. The chain joins TRBV13 to TRBJ2-3; a weak D match, TRBD2 (6 bases). Trimming stripped 3 bases from V and 8 bases from J, with 6 bases between. This CDR3 region has 11 residues. Germline V lookup: CDR1 PRHDT, CDR2 FYEKMQ (reference sequence). The CDR3 here is CASSLGGTQYF. The CDR3 DNA reads as TGTGCCAGCAGCTTGGGAGGTACGCAGTATTTT.

The chain has TRBV2 and TRBJ2-1, with D perhaps TRBD1 (6 bases). The CDR3 has 14 residues. The V gene's germline CDR1 is SNHLY and CDR2 FYNNEI. The V end was cut by 5 bases, the J end by 4 bases, with 12 bases between. CDR3 sequence (DNA): TGTGCCAGCAGTTTAAGGACAGCTTACAATGAGCAGTTCTTC. Encoded protein: CASSLRTAYNEQFF. Variable domain in full (rest from reference TRBV2 and TRBJ2-1): EPEVTQTPSHQVTQMGQEVILRCVPISNHLYFYWYRQILGQKVEFLVSFYNNEISEKSEIFDDQFSVERPDGSNFTLKIRSTKLEDSAMYFCASSLRTAYNEQFFGPGTRLTVL.

The V gene is TRBV19, the J gene TRBJ1-1, with D perhaps matching TRBD1 (6 bases). Germline V CDR1 and CDR2: LNHDA, SQIVND (reference sequence). V dropped 3 bases and J dropped 11 bases, with 13 bases sitting between them. The CDR3 extends over 12 amino acids. The CDR3 coding sequence is TGTGCCAGTAGTATCGGGGGGCCTTGGGCTTTCTTT. Encoded protein: CASSIGGPWAFF.